The 10 T cell receptor beta chains reported below all come from one sample, sequenced in a study of cytomegalovirus exposure and HLA in healthy donors. Researchers ran the PCR with 60 Vbeta and 13 Jbeta primers. Sequenced by immunoSEQ multiplex PCR; TCRdb stores in-frame clones only, minus some. In the table there are fewer than 95,000 clones, 65% to 85% of which are singletons. The sequencing input was PBMCs. The receptors originated from a man aged 18 to 35 in good health and CMV-seronegative.

The chain couples TRBV5-4 to TRBJ2-7, with D maybe TRBD1 (6 bases). Germline V gene sequence: CDR1 SGHNT, CDR2 YYREEE (reference sequence). The CDR3 is 12 amino acids. Trimming took 5 bases from V and 3 from J, leaving 9 bases between them. The CDR3 here is CASSQDSYEQYF. The CDR3 DNA reads TGTGCCAGCAGTCAGGACAGCTACGAGCAGTACTTC.

The chain combines TRBV27 with TRBJ1-1; D might be TRBD1 (5 bases). Germline CDR1 is MNHEY and CDR2 is SMNVEV (reference sequence). Trimming cost V 1 base and J 1 base, with 13 bases left between them. This CDR3 spans 16 amino acids. CDR3 in DNA: TGTGCCAGCAGTTTATATCAGGGCCTCGGGAACACTGAAGCTTTCTTT. Its protein product is CASSLYQGLGNTEAFF.

This rearrangement joins TRBV4-1 to TRBJ1-3, with unresolved D. V was clipped by 0 bases and J by 0 bases, with 6 bases between them. CDR1 MGHRA and CDR2 YSYEKL come from the germline V gene. The CDR3 spans 15 residues. CDR3: CASSQDRSSGNTIYF. For the CDR3, the DNA is TGCGCCAGCAGCCAAGATAGAAGCTCTGGAAACACCATATATTTT.

The rearrangement uses TRBV5-1 and TRBJ1-4, with 8 bases fitting TRBD1. Per germline, CDR1 SGHRS and CDR2 YFSETQ. This CDR3 has 15 amino acids. The junction had 3 bases not matched to a gene; V was cut back by 1 base and J by 4 bases. CDR3 in DNA: TGCGCCAGCAGCTTGTTCGGGACAGGTAATGAAAAACTGTTTTTT. It yields the protein CASSLFGTGNEKLFF.

The rearrangement uses TRBV11-2 and TRBJ1-3; D gene unclear. Trimming took off 1 base at V and 3 bases at J, with 19 bases between the two ends. Per the germline V gene, CDR1 is SGHAT and CDR2 is FQNNGV. The CDR3 extends over 18 amino acids. In nucleotides, the CDR3 is TGTGCCAGCAGCTTAGTTTGGGCAGGCAACGTCGGTGGAAACACCATATATTTT. Translating gives CASSLVWAGNVGGNTIYF.

The table lists this clone with a few counts. The chain recombines TRBV6-1 with TRBJ1-4, with 7 nucleotides matching TRBD1. V lost 8 bases to trimming and J lost 10 bases; unmatched junction nucleotides: 13. CDR1 and CDR2 from the germline V gene are MNHNS and SASEGT. The CDR3 totals 14 residues. CDR3 sequence: CASRPGTDSGKLFF. In DNA, the CDR3 is TGTGCCAGCCGCCCCGGGACAGATAGCGGAAAACTGTTTTTT.

V usage is TRBV19 and J usage is TRBJ2-7; TRBD1 matches 7 bases. With 5 bases clipped from V and 2 bases from J, the junction kept 9 bases outside the gene matches. Germline loops: CDR1 LNHDA, CDR2 SQIVND (reference sequence). CDR3 size: 15 residues. The CDR3 bases are TGTGCCAGTAGTGCCAGGGACAGTCCAACCTACGAGCAGTACTTC. It yields the protein CASSARDSPTYEQYF. Using reference TRBV19 and TRBJ2-7 for the parts outside the CDR3, the full variable domain is DGGITQSPKYLFRKEGQNVTLSCEQNLNHDAMYWYRQDPGQGLRLIYYSQIVNDFQKGDIAEGYSVSREKKESFPLTVTSAQKNPTAFYLCASSARDSPTYEQYFGPGTRLTVT.

This clone has only a few counts. This chain links TRBV13 with TRBJ1-1; D is unclear. The CDR3 covers 13 residues. Germline assignment: CDR1 PRHDT and CDR2 FYEKMQ (reference sequence). Trimming shortened V by 1 base and J by 3 bases, and 6 bases separated the two germline ends. The CDR3 DNA reads TGTGCCAGCAGCTTAGAACGGGACACTGAAGCTTTCTTT. Its protein product is CASSLERDTEAFF.

The rearrangement joins TRBV14 to TRBJ2-3; 9 nucleotides match TRBD2. From germline, CDR1 is SGHDN and CDR2 FVKESK. CDR3 size: 15 residues. The V and J ends lost 3 bases and 1 base, in that order; junction bases with no gene match: 2. CDR3 in DNA: TGTGCCAGCAGCCAGACTAGCGGTGGCACAGATACGCAGTATTTT. It translates to CASSQTSGGTDTQYF.

This chain uses TRBV7-2 with TRBJ2-5; tentatively, D is TRBD2 (6 bases). The tail of the sequence fits TRBJ2-7 better, so the J call may be wrong. The CDR3 is 14 residues long. Germline V lookup: CDR1 SGHTA, CDR2 FQGNSA. In nucleotides, the CDR3 is TGTGCCAGCAGCTATGGCGGGAACCCCTACGAGCAGTACTTC. Its protein product is CASSYGGNPYEQYF.